This T cell receptor (beta chain) was found in a study of response to subunit inactivated influenza vaccine. Of note for this clonotype: The antigen remains undetermined.

This CDR3 is built from 17 residues. Trimming cost V 2 bases and J 4 bases; bases outside gene matches: 9. TCRdb re-analysed the RT-PCR reads in MiXCR, keeping a single row per CDR3 protein. The sample holds 500,000 to 600,000 distinct CDR3 sequences, roughly 13% seen once. Study results and caveats: New T cells are recruited in small numbers by each seasonal influenza vaccination, according to the authors' suggestion.

The sequence was obtained from a man between 50 and 59 years old who received an inactivated influenza vaccine. Sequences were derived from PBMCs from blood, sampled roughly 6 weeks after vaccination. This sequence joins TRBV12-3 or TRBV12-4 and TRBJ2-1; 9 bases match TRBD2. The CDR3 region is CASSLIVIAGDYNEQFF. The CDR3 coding sequence is TGTGCCAGCAGTTTAATAGTAATAGCGGGAGATTACAATGAGCAGTTCTTC.